This entry lists 20 T cell receptor beta chains sequenced from one sample in a study of blood T cell repertoires in COVID-19. Sequencing used immunoSEQ multiplex PCR; TCRdb keeps in-frame clones, though not all of them. The profile shows 250,000 to 350,000 clones, approximately 90% of them singletons. The sequenced sample consisted of PBMCs or T cells enriched from blood (not recorded which). The receptors were sampled from a woman aged 30 to 39 who had recovered from COVID-19.

This chain links TRBV3-1 (or the pseudogene TRBV3-2) with TRBJ2-3; 8 nucleotides agree with TRBD1. Trimming cost V 4 bases and J 4 bases; bases outside gene matches: 7. CDR1 and CDR2 from the germline V gene are LGHDT and YNNKEL (reference sequence). CDR3 length equals 15 residues. The CDR3 bases are TGTGCCAGCAGCCTCAGGACAGGGCTCGCAGATACGCAGTATTTT. This codes for CASSLRTGLADTQYF.

This clone was observed a handful of times. The chain couples TRBV19 to TRBJ2-1, with 12 bases identical to TRBD2. The CDR3 sequence is 15 residues long. From germline, CDR1 is LNHDA and CDR2 SQIVND (reference sequence). V lost 6 bases, J lost 4 bases, and 4 bases stayed unmatched. The DNA for the CDR3 is TGTGCCAGTAGAACACTAGCGGGAGGTTACAATGAGCAGTTCTTC. Its translation: CASRTLAGGYNEQFF.

This rearrangement joins TRBV4-3 to TRBJ2-3, with 7 positions matching TRBD2. Germline V lookup: CDR1 LGHNA, CDR2 YSLEER. This CDR3 has 17 residues. The V and J ends lost 4 bases and 4 bases, in that order; junction bases with no gene match: 14. The CDR3 DNA is TGCGCCAGCAGCCCTGGTGGGCTAGCGGACCTTGCAGATACGCAGTATTTT. Protein sequence: CASSPGGLADLADTQYF.

The chain combines TRBV24-1 with TRBJ2-2, with a tentative D call TRBD2 (5 bases). The CDR3 spans 12 residues. Trimming stripped 5 bases from V and 6 bases from J, with 6 bases between. The V gene's germline CDR1 is KGHDR and CDR2 SFDVKD. DNA for the CDR3: TGTGCCACCAGTGGAGGGCCCGGGGAGCTGTTTTTT. Translating it yields CATSGGPGELFF.

The chain couples TRBV27 to TRBJ2-7, with 14 nucleotides matching TRBD2. The V and J ends lost 4 bases and 5 bases, in that order; junction bases with no gene match: 4. This CDR3 is 15 amino acids long. CDR1 and CDR2 (germline): MNHEY, SMNVEV (reference sequence). The CDR3 here is CASSSMGLAGDEQYF. DNA of the CDR3: TGTGCCAGCAGTTCCATGGGACTAGCGGGAGACGAGCAGTACTTC.

V gene TRBV5-1 combines with J gene TRBJ2-2, with 7 bases identical to TRBD1. CDR3 length: 16 amino acids. The germline V gene has CDR1 SGHRS and CDR2 YFSETQ. J was trimmed by 4 bases and V by 3 bases; bases with no gene match: 9. The chain's CDR3 is CASSSKTGQSTGELFF. In DNA form, the CDR3 reads TGCGCCAGCAGCTCCAAAACGGGACAGAGCACCGGGGAGCTGTTTTTT.

The chain is built from TRBV7-2 and TRBJ2-1; no reliable D call. V was clipped by 7 bases and J by 8 bases, with 21 bases between them. This CDR3 comprises 15 residues. Germline V gives CDR1 SGHTA, CDR2 FQGNSA. The chain's CDR3 is CASNKKQQIGHEQFF. DNA for the CDR3: TGTGCCAGCAACAAAAAACAACAGATCGGTCATGAGCAGTTCTTC.

This clone was found once. V is TRBV21-1 and J is TRBJ1-5; TRBD1 reflects the table's D call only, with no check against the DNA. TRBV21-1 is described as a pseudogene. This CDR3 has 16 residues. CDR3 DNA: TGTGCCAGCAGCAAATACCCGGACACCCCACCTCAGCCCCAGCATTTT. It specifies CASSKYPDTPPQPQHF.

This chain's CDR3 is CAISGWEGSYNEQFF. In DNA, the CDR3 is TGTGCCATCAGTGGTTGGGAGGGCTCCTACAATGAGCAGTTCTTC. V is TRBV10-3 and J is TRBJ2-1, with TRBD2 identical over 7 bases. V was clipped by 4 bases and J by 0 bases; unmatched bases: 3. This CDR3 spans 15 amino acids. Germline-derived CDR1 and CDR2 are ENHRY and SYGVKD.

V and J are TRBV10-2 and TRBJ1-2; TRBD1 is a possible D gene (5 bases). CDR3 length equals 16 residues. Trimming took off 0 bases at V and 4 bases at J, with 15 bases between the two ends. CDR1 and CDR2 from the germline V gene are WSHSY and SAAADI. Here the CDR3 reads CASSESGAGIPYGYTF. CDR3 nucleotides: TGCGCCAGCAGTGAGTCTGGGGCAGGGATCCCCTATGGCTACACCTTC.

V is TRBV7-2 and J is TRBJ2-7, with 8 positions matching TRBD1. Germline lookup yields CDR1 SGHTA and CDR2 FQGNSA. Unmatched junction bases numbered 12, after V lost 5 bases and J lost 3 bases. This CDR3 spans 16 amino acids. This CDR3 is CASSPGSPGTGYEQYF. As DNA, the CDR3 is TGTGCCAGCAGCCCCGGCTCTCCTGGGACAGGCTACGAGCAGTACTTC.

The chain couples TRBV28 to TRBJ2-5, with D tentatively TRBD1 (6 bases). V lost 2 bases to trimming and J lost 0 bases, with 10 bases between them. The CDR3 covers 15 residues. The germline V gene has CDR1 MDHEN and CDR2 SYDVKM. CDR3 nucleotides: TGTGCCAGCAGTTTAATGGCAGGGGACCAAGAGACCCAGTACTTC. Translating it yields CASSLMAGDQETQYF.

The J gene is TRBJ2-7, the V gene TRBV28, with D perhaps TRBD1 (5 bases). Germline CDR1 MDHEN, CDR2 SYDVKM. The V and J ends lost 5 bases and 6 bases respectively, with 20 bases between them. CDR3 length equals 15 residues. The CDR3 nucleotides read TGTGCCAGCAGTCGTAGGACACGCGATTCTCCCGAGCAGTACTTC. Translated, it gives CASSRRTRDSPEQYF.

The CDR3 here is CASSPLAGGLTDTQYF. The CDR3 nucleotides are TGTGCCAGCTCACCGCTAGCGGGAGGCCTCACAGATACGCAGTATTTT. The J gene is TRBJ2-3, the V gene TRBV18; 11 bases map to TRBD2. Germline values: CDR1 KGHSH, CDR2 LQKENI. The CDR3 totals 16 residues. V lost 3 bases, J lost 2 bases, and 4 bases stayed unmatched.

This sequence joins TRBV3-1 (or the pseudogene TRBV3-2) and TRBJ2-2; maybe TRBD2 (5 bases). The CDR3 is 15 residues long. In germline, CDR1 is LGHDT, CDR2 YNNKEL (reference sequence). V lost 5 bases and J lost 6, with 16 bases in between. This CDR3 reads CASSDNAGVAGELFF. CDR3 DNA sequence: TGTGCCAGCAGCGATAACGCGGGTGTGGCCGGGGAGCTGTTTTTT.

The chain has TRBV6-5 and TRBJ1-2; 8 nucleotides match TRBD1. The CDR3 is made up of 15 amino acids. V was pared by 0 bases and J by 3 bases, with 3 bases of the junction left unmatched. Germline V gives CDR1 MNHEY, CDR2 SVGAGI. The CDR3 coding sequence is TGTGCCAGCAGTTACTCGAACAGGGGGGACTATGGCTACACCTTC. Protein product: CASSYSNRGDYGYTF.

As DNA, the CDR3 is TGTGCCAGCAGCTTAGCCTCCCTTGGCGGGAGCTCCTACGAGCAGTACTTC. Its protein product is CASSLASLGGSSYEQYF. This chain connects TRBV7-2 to TRBJ2-7; 7 positions agree with TRBD2. This CDR3 contains 17 residues. J lost 0 bases, V lost 0 bases, and 8 bases had no gene match. From germline, CDR1 is SGHTA and CDR2 FQGNSA.

This clone has a single count. V gene TRBV5-1 combines with J gene TRBJ2-1; maybe TRBD1 (6 bases). The CDR3 is made up of 16 amino acids. Germline lookup yields CDR1 SGHRS and CDR2 YFSETQ. V lost 4 bases and J 4 bases, leaving 18 bases between the germline ends. As DNA, the CDR3 is TGCGCCAGCAGCCTAGACCCCGGGACACATTACAATGAGCAGTTCTTC. Translated: CASSLDPGTHYNEQFF.

This sequence joins TRBV6-5 and TRBJ1-2; 7 bases line up with TRBD1. The CDR3 has 14 amino acids. Germline loops: CDR1 MNHEY, CDR2 SVGAGI. After removal of 0 bases from V and 8 bases from J, the junction contained 6 bases not matched to a gene. Here the CDR3 reads CASSYSEGARGYTF. The CDR3 DNA sequence: TGTGCCAGCAGTTACTCAGAGGGGGCGCGGGGCTACACCTTC.

This clone was observed a single time. The CDR3 region is CAWSLPSSGANVLTF. The CDR3 DNA reads TGTGCCTGGAGCCTTCCGAGCTCTGGGGCCAACGTCCTGACTTTC. V and J are TRBV30 and TRBJ2-6, with unresolved D. The length of the CDR3 is 15 residues. Germline CDR1 GTSNPN, CDR2 SVGIG (reference sequence). V was shortened by 3 bases and J by 0 bases, with 9 bases between the two germline ends.